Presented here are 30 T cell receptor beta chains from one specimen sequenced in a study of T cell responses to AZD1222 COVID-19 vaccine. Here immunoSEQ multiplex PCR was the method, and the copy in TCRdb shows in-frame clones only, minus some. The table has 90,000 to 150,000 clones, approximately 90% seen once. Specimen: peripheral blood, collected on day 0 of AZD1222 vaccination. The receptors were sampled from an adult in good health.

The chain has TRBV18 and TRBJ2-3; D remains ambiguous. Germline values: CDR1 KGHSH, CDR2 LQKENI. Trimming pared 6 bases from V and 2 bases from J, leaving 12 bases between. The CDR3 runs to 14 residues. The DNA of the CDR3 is TGTGCCAGCTCCCCGAAGTCTGACACAGATACGCAGTATTTT. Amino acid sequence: CASSPKSDTDTQYF.

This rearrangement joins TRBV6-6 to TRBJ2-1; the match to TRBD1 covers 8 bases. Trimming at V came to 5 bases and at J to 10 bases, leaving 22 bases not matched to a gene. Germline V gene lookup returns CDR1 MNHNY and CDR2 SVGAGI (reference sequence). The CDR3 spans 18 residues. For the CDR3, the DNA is TGTGCCAGCAGTCTAGGGACAGGATCCAACGGTGACAATGTGGAGCAGTTCTTC. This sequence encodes CASSLGTGSNGDNVEQFF.

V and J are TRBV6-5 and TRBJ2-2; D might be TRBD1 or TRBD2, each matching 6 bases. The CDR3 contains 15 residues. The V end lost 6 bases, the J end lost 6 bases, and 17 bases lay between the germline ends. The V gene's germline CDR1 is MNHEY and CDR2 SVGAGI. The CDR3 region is CASRRGTGASGELFF. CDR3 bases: TGTGCCAGCAGAAGGGGGACTGGGGCGTCCGGGGAGCTGTTTTTT.

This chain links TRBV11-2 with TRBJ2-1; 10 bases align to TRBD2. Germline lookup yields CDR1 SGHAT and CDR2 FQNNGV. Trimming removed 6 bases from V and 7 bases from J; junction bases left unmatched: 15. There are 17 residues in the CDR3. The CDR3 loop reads CASSYSLAGETGNEQFF. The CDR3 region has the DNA TGTGCCAGCAGTTACTCGCTAGCGGGAGAGACAGGGAATGAGCAGTTCTTC.

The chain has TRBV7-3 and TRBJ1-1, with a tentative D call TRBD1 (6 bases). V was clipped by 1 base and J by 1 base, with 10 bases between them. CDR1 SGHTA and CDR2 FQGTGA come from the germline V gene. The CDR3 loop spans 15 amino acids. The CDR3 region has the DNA TGTGCCAGCAGCTTAAGTCCACAGGGGAACACTGAAGCTTTCTTT. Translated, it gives CASSLSPQGNTEAFF.

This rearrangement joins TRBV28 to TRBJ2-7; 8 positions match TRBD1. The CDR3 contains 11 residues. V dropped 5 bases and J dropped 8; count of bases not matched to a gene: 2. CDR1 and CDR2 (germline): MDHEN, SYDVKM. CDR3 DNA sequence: TGTGCCAGCAGTGGACAGGGCAAGCAGTACTTC. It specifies CASSGQGKQYF.

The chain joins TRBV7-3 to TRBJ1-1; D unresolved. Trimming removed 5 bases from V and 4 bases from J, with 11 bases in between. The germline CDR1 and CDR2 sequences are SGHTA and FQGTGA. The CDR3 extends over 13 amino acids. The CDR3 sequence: CASSPSLITEAFF. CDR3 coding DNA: TGTGCCAGCAGCCCTTCACTAATCACTGAAGCTTTCTTT. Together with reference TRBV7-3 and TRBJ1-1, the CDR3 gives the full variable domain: GAGVSQTPSNKVTEKGKYVELRCDPISGHTALYWYRQSLGQGPEFLIYFQGTGAADDSGLPNDRFFAVRPEGSVSTLKIQRTERGDSAVYLCASSPSLITEAFFGQGTRLTVV.

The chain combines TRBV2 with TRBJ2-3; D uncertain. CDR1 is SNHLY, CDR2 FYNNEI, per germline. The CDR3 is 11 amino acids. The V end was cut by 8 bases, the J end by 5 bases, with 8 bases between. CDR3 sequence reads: CASQILDTQYF. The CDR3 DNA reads TGTGCCAGCCAAATATTAGATACGCAGTATTTT. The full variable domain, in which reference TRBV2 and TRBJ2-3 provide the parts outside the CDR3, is EPEVTQTPSHQVTQMGQEVILRCVPISNHLYFYWYRQILGQKVEFLVSFYNNEISEKSEIFDDQFSVERPDGSNFTLKIRSTKLEDSAMYFCASQILDTQYFGPGTRLTVL.

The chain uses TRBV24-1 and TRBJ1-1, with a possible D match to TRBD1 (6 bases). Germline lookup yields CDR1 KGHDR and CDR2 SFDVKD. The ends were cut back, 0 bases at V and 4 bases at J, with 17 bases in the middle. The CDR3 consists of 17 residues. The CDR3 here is CATSDLHLGRGGTEAFF. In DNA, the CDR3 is TGTGCCACCAGTGATTTGCATTTAGGCAGGGGAGGCACTGAAGCTTTCTTT.

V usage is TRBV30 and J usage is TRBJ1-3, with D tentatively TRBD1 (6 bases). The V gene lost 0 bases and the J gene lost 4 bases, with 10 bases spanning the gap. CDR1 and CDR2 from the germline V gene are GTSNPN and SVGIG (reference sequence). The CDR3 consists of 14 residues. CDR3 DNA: TGTGCCTGGAGTGTACGGGGGCTCGGAAACACCATATATTTT. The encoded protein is CAWSVRGLGNTIYF.

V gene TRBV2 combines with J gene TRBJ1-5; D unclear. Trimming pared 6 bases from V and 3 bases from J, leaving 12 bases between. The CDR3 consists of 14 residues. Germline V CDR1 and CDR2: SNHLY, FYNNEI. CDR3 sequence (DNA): TGTGCCAGCAGATCCGGACCGCACAATCAGCCCCAGCATTTT. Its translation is CASRSGPHNQPQHF.

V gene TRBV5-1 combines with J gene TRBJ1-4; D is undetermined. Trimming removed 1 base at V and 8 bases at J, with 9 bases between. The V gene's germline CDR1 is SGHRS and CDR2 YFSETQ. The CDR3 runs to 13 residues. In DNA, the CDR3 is TGCGCCAGCAGCTTGATCGGAAGGGAAAAACTGTTTTTT. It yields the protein CASSLIGREKLFF.

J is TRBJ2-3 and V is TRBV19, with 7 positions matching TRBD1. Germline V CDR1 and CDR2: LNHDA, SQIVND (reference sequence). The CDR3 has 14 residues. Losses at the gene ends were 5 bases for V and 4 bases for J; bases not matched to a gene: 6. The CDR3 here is CASSYRQGADTQYF. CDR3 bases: TGTGCCAGTAGTTATCGACAGGGAGCAGATACGCAGTATTTT.

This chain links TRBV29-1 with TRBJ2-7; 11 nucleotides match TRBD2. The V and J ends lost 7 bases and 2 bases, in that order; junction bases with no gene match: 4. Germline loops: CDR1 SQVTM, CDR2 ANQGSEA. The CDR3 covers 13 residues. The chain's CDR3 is CSATTSGAYEQYF. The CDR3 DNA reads TGCAGCGCTACGACTAGCGGGGCCTACGAGCAGTACTTC.

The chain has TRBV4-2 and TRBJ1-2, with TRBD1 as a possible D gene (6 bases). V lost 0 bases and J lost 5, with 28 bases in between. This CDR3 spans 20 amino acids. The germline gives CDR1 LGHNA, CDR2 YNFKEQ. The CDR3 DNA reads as TGTGCCAGCAGCCAAGAGCTCCTTGGGGGCTCTCAGCCACTAGGGTATGGCTACACCTTC. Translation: CASSQELLGGSQPLGYGYTF.

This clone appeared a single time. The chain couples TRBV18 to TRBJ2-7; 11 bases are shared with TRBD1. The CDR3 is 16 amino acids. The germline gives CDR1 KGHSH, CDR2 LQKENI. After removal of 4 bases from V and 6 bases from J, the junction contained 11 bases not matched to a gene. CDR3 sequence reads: CASSLSQRTGGSEQYF. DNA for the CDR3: TGTGCCAGCTCACTATCGCAACGGACAGGGGGCAGCGAGCAGTACTTC.

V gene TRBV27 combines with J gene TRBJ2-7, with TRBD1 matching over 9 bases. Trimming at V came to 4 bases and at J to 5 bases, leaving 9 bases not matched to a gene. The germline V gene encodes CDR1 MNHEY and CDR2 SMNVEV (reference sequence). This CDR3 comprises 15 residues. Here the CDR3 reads CASSSDGQGRDEQYF. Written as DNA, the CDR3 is TGTGCCAGCAGTTCTGACGGACAGGGGCGCGACGAGCAGTACTTC.

The CDR3 is CASSSSGYEQYF. The CDR3, as DNA: TGTGCCAGCAGCTCCTCAGGCTACGAGCAGTACTTC. J is TRBJ2-7 and V is TRBV11-3, with no clear D. The CDR3 covers 12 residues. V gave up 4 bases and J gave up 3 bases, with 7 bases separating them. Per the germline V gene, CDR1 is SGHNT and CDR2 is YENEEA.

The DNA of the CDR3 is TGCAGTGCTGGGGGACAGGGTGAAGCTTTCTTT. It is translated as CSAGGQGEAFF. The chain carries TRBV20-1 and TRBJ1-1; TRBD1 agrees at 9 bases. Germline CDR1 and CDR2: DFQATT and SNEGSKA (reference sequence). The CDR3 is made up of 11 amino acids. V gave up 5 bases and J gave up 7 bases; unmatched junction bases: 2.

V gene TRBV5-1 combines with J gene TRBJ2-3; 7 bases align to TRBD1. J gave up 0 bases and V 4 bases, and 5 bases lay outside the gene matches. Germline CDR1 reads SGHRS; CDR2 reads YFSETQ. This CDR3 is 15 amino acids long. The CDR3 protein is CASSARDRSTDTQYF. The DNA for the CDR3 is TGCGCCAGCAGCGCCCGGGACAGAAGCACAGATACGCAGTATTTT.

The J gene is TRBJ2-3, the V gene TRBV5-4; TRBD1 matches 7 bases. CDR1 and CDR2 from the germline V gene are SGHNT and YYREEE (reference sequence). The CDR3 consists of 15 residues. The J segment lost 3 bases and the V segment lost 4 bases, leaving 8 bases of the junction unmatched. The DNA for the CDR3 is TGTGCCAGCAGCCATACAGGGGACGGGACAGATACGCAGTATTTT. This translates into CASSHTGDGTDTQYF.

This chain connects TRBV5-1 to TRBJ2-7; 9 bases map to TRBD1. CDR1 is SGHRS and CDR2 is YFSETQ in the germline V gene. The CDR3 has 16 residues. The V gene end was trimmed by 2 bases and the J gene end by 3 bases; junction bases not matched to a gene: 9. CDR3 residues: CASSLPETGGSYEQYF. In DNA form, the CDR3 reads TGCGCCAGCAGCTTACCCGAGACAGGGGGGAGCTACGAGCAGTACTTC.

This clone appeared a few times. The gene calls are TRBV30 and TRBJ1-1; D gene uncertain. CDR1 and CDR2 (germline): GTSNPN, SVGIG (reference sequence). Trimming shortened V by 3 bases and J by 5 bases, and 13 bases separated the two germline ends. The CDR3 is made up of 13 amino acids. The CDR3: CAWSRRQLTEAFF. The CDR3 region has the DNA TGTGCCTGGAGCAGAAGACAATTAACTGAAGCTTTCTTT.

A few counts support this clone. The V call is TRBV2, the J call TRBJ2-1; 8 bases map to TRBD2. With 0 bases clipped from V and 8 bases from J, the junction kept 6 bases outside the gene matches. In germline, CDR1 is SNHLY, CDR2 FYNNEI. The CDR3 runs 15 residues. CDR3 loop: CASSEAPGGNYEQFF. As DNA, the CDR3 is TGTGCCAGCAGTGAAGCCCCGGGAGGGAATTATGAGCAGTTCTTC.

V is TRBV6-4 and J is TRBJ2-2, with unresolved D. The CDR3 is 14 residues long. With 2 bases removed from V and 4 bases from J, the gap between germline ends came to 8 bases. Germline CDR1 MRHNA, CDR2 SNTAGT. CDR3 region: CASSDQTFTGELFF. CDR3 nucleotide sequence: TGTGCCAGCAGTGACCAGACCTTCACCGGGGAGCTGTTTTTT.

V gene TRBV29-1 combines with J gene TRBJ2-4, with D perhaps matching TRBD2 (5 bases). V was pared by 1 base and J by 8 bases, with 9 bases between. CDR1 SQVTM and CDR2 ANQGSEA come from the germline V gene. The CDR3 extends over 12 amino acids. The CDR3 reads CSVEGSGDIQYF. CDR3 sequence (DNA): TGCAGCGTTGAAGGGTCCGGGGACATTCAGTACTTC.

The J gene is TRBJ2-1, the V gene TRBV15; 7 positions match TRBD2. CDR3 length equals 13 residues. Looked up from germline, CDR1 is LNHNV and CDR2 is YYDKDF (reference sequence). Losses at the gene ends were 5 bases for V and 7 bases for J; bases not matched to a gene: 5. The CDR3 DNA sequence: TGTGCCACCAGCTCTGGGGGGGGGAATGAGCAGTTCTTC. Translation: CATSSGGGNEQFF.

CDR3 residues: CASRDAGGQGAEKLFF. Written as DNA, the CDR3 is TGTGCCAGCAGGGACGCAGGGGGACAGGGTGCTGAAAAACTGTTTTTT. J is TRBJ1-4 and V is TRBV2; 9 bases are shared with TRBD1. The CDR3 runs 16 residues. The J segment lost 7 bases and the V segment lost 6 bases, leaving 12 bases of the junction unmatched. The germline CDR1 and CDR2 sequences are SNHLY and FYNNEI.

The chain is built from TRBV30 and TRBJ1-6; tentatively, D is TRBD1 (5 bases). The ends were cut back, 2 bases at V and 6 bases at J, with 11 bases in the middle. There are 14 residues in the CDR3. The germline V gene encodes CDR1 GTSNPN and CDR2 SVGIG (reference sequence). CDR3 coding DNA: TGTGCCTGGAGTAGGGGTATCATTAATTCACCCCTCCACTTT. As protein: CAWSRGIINSPLHF.

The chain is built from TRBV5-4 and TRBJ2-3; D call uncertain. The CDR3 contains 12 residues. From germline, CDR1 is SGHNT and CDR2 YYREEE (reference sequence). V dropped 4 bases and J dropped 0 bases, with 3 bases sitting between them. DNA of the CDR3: TGTGCCAGCAGCAAAAGCACAGATACGCAGTATTTT. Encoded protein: CASSKSTDTQYF.